The T cell receptor beta chain described here comes from a study of cytomegalovirus exposure and HLA in healthy donors. Primers: 60 Vbeta forward and 13 Jbeta reverse. Assay: immunoSEQ multiplex PCR; the TCRdb copy retains only in-frame clones and omits some. The sample yields over 150,000 clones, approximately 62% seen once. Study outcomes and limitations: Follow-up analysis found HLA locus-dependent TCR association rates, highest for DRB1 and lowest for HLA-C. The authors later found most CMV-associated TCR beta chains appeared HLA-restricted.

Details on this clone: Its specificity is not known.

The ends lost 1 base at V and 5 bases at J; junction bases unmatched: 2. This CDR3 is 14 amino acids long. CDR1 SGHNT and CDR2 YENEEA come from the germline V gene. Sequences were obtained from PBMCs. This chain joins TRBV11-3 and TRBJ2-3; TRBD2 matches 8 bases. This receptor was taken from a man in his fifties in good health and CMV-seronegative. For the CDR3, the DNA is TGTGCCAGCAGCTTAGCGGGGGGGATAGATACGCAGTATTTT. Its protein is CASSLAGGIDTQYF.